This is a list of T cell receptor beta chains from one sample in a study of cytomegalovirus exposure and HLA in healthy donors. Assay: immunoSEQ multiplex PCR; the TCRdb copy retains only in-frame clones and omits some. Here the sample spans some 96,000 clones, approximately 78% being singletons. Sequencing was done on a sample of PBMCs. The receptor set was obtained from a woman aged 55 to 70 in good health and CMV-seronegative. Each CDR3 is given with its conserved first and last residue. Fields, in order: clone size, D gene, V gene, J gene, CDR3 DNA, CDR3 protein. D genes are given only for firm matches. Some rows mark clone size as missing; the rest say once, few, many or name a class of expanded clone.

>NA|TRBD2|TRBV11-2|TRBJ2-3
TGTGCCAGCAACCCCGACGGGGGGGCCGGAGATACGCAGTATTTT
CASNPDGGAGDTQYF
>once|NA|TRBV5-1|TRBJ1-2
TGCGCCAGCAGCTTGGATGGCTCAGGGTCTGGCTACACCTTC
CASSLDGSGSGYTF
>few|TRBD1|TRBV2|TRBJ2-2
TGTGCCAGCAGGGACAGGGTCGCCGGGGAGCTGTTTTTT
CASRDRVAGELFF
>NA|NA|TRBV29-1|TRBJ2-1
TGCAGCGTTGGACAGGCGGCGCGGGATGAGCAGTTCTTC
CSVGQAARDEQFF
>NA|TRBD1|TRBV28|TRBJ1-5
TGTGCCAGCAGTTTAGGGACAGGGAGGGTCAATCAGCCCCAGCATTTT
CASSLGTGRVNQPQHF
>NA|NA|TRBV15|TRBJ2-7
TGTGCCACCAGCAGAGATCTGGGCAGGGCGGGAGAGCAGTACTTC
CATSRDLGRAGEQYF
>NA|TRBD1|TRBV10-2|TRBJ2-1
TGCGCCAGCAGCGACTATGGGACAGGGGTCTACAATGAGCAGTTCTTC
CASSDYGTGVYNEQFF
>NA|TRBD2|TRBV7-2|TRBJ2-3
TGTGCCAGCAGGGAGCGGGGGGGCGGTTATACGCAGTATTTT
CASRERGGGYTQYF
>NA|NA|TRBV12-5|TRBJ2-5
TGTGCTAGTGGTTTGGGGACAGCCGAGACCCAGTACTTC
CASGLGTAETQYF
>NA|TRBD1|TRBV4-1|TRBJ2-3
TGCGCCAGCAGCCTCATCCCGGGGACAGCTAGCACAGATACGCAGTATTTT
CASSLIPGTASTDTQYF
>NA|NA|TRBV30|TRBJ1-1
TGTGCCTGGACTGCAGAAGTGGGGGGGGCGAACACTGAAGCTTTCTTT
CAWTAEVGGANTEAFF
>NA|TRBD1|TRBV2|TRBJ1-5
TGTGCCAGCAGCATCAACAGGGGCCATCAGCCCCAGCATTTT
CASSINRGHQPQHF
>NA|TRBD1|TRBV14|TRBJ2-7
TGTGCCAGCAGCCCCCGGGACAGGGGGGTCAACGAGCAGTACTTC
CASSPRDRGVNEQYF
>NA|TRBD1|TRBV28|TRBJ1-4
TGTGCCAGCACTCTGGGACAGTCAACGGAAAAACTGTTTTTT
CASTLGQSTEKLFF
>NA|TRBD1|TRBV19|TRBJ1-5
TGTGCCAGTAGTAAGTTGAGGGACAGCTATAATCAGCCCCAGCATTTT
CASSKLRDSYNQPQHF
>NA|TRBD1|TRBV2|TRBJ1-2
TGTGCCAGCAACACAGGGGGCTATGGCTACACCTTC
CASNTGGYGYTF
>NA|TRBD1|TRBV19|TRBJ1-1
TGTGCCAGTAGTCGTAACAGGGGCGGTCACACTGAAGCTTTCTTT
CASSRNRGGHTEAFF
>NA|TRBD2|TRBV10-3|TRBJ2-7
TGTGCCATCAGTGGGAGCGGGAGGTGGGGCTACGAGCAGTACTTC
CAISGSGRWGYEQYF
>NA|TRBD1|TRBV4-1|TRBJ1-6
TGCGCCAGCAGCCTACCGGGACAGTATAATTCACCCCTCCACTTT
CASSLPGQYNSPLHF
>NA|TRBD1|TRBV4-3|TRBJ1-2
TGCGCCAGCAGCCAACTACCGGGACAGGGCTATGGCTACACCTTC
CASSQLPGQGYGYTF
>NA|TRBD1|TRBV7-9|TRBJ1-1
TGTGCCAGCAGCTTAAGGGACAGGGTGAACACTGAAGCTTTCTTT
CASSLRDRVNTEAFF
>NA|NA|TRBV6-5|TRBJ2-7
TGTGCCAGCAGTTACTCTCGGGGGAAATTAGACGAGCAGTACTTC
CASSYSRGKLDEQYF
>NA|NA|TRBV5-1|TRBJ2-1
TGCGCCAGCAGCTTGGCTGAGAGCTCCTACAATGAGCAGTTCTTC
CASSLAESSYNEQFF
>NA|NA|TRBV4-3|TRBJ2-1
TGCGCCAGCAGCCAAGGTCAACTAGGAGCCAATGAGCAGTTCTTC
CASSQGQLGANEQFF
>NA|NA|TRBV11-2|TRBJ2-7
TGTGCCAGCAGCTTAGAGGCGGAGAGCTCCTACGAGCAGTACTTC
CASSLEAESSYEQYF
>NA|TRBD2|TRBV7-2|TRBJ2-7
TGTGCCAGCAGCCCGGGACTAGCGGGGGCCTACGAGCAGTACTTC
CASSPGLAGAYEQYF
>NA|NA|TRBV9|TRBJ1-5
TGTGCCAGCAACCAAGGGGCCCTTAATCAGCCCCAGCATTTT
CASNQGALNQPQHF
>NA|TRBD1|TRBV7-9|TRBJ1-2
TGTGCCAGCAGCCCCACAGGGGGCAATGGCTACACCTTC
CASSPTGGNGYTF
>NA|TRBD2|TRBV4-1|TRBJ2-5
TGCGCCAGCAGCCGAGCGGCTAGCGGGATCCAAGAGACCCAGTACTTC
CASSRAASGIQETQYF
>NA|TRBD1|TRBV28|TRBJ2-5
TGTGCCAGCAGTCCGGCCCGAATAGACAGGGGTAAGGTCGAGACCCAGTACTTC
CASSPARIDRGKVETQYF
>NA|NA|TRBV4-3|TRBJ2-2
TGCGCCAGCAGCCAAGATCTTGTGAACACCGGGGAGCTGTTTTTT
CASSQDLVNTGELFF
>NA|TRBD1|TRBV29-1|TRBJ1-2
TGCAGCGTTGTGAGGACAGGGGCGGGCTATGGCTACACCTTC
CSVVRTGAGYGYTF
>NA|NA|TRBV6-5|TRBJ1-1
TGTGCCAGCAGTAGAAGGGGAAACACTGAAGCTTTCTTT
CASSRRGNTEAFF
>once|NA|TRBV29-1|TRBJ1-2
TGCAGCGTTGAACAGGGGCCCCTCTATGGCTACACCTTC
CSVEQGPLYGYTF
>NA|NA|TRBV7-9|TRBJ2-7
TGTGCCAGCAGCCCCACGGGGAACGAGCAGTACTTC
CASSPTGNEQYF
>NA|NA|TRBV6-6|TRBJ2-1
TGTGCCAGCACCCCTTATAACAATGAGCAGTTCTTC
CASTPYNNEQFF
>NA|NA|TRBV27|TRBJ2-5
TGTGCCAGCAGAGGAGGGTTGACGGAGACCCAGTACTTC
CASRGGLTETQYF
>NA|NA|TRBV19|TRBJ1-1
TGTGCCAGTAGACCGGAAGTAGGGACACTATACACTGAAGCTTTCTTT
CASRPEVGTLYTEAFF
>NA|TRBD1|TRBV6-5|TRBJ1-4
TGTGCCAGCAGTTACTCGAGGGCAGGGGGAGAAAAACTGTTTTTT
CASSYSRAGGEKLFF
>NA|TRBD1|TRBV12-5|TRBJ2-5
TGTGCTAGTGGTCCGTTGGCCCGGGGACAGGAGGAAGAGACCCAGTACTTC
CASGPLARGQEEETQYF
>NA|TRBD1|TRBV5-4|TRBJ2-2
TGTGCCAGCAGCTCCGGGGACAGATGGGCCGGGGAGCTGTTTTTT
CASSSGDRWAGELFF